This TCR beta chain is from a study of cytomegalovirus exposure and HLA in healthy donors. Study summary: Earlier, almost 120 million unique TCR beta sequences were recovered from 170 million or so T cells by an analysis. Study results and limitations: Accurate HLA-A and HLA-B prediction from TCR beta sequences was reported for most subjects. Roughly uniform sequencing depth across donors was assumed, possibly incorrectly. Later analysis associated a missense DCLRE1C variant with TCR beta V- and J-gene trimming.

Germline V gives CDR1 SGHNT, CDR2 YENEEA. CDR3 length: 14 amino acids. The ends were cut back, 4 bases at V and 5 bases at J, with 15 bases in the middle. Concerning this clone: Its antigen remains unidentified.

13 Jbeta primers and 60 Vbeta primers were used for the PCR. Sequencing was performed with immunoSEQ multiplex PCR; in TCRdb, only in-frame clones are kept and a portion is missing. The table lists roughly 190,000 clones, around nine tenths of them singletons. The chain carries TRBV11-3 and TRBJ2-7; D possibly corresponds to TRBD1 (6 bases). The sequenced sample consisted of PBMCs. The sequence came from a woman aged 18-29 years in good health and CMV-seronegative. CDR3 loop: CASSSGDKTDEQYF. The CDR3 DNA reads as TGTGCCAGCAGCTCCGGGGACAAAACCGACGAGCAGTACTTC. Supplemented by reference TRBV11-3 and TRBJ2-7, the full variable domain reads EAGVVQSPRYKIIEKKQPVAFWCNPISGHNTLYWYLQNLGQGPELLIRYENEEAVDDSQLPKDRFSAERLKGVDSTLKIQPAELGDSAVYLCASSSGDKTDEQYFGPGTRLTVT.